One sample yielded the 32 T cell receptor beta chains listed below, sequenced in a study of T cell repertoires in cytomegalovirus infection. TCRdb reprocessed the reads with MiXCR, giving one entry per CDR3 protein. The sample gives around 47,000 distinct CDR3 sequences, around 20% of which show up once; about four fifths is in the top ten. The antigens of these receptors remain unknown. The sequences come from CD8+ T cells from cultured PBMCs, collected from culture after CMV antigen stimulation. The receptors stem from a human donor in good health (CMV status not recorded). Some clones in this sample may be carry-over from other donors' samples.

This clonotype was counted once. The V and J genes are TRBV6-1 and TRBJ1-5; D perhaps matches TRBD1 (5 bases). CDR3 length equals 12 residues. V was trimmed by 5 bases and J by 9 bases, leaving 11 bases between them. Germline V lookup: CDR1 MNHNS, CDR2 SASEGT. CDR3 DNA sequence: TGTGCCAGCAGTACGTACAGGAGGCCCCAGCATTTT. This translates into CASSTYRRPQHF.

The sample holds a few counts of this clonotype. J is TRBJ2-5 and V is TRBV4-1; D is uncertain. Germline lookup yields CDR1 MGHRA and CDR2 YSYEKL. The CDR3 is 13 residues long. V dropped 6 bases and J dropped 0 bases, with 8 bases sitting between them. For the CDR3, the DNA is TGCGCCAGCAGGGATGGGGACCAAGAGACCCAGTACTTC. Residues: CASRDGDQETQYF.

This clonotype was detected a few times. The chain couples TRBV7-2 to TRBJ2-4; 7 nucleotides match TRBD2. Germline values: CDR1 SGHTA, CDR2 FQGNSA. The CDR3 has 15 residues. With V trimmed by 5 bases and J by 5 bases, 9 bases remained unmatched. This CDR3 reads CASSPGGTRENIQYF. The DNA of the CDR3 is TGTGCCAGCAGCCCCGGGGGGACGAGAGAAAACATTCAGTACTTC.

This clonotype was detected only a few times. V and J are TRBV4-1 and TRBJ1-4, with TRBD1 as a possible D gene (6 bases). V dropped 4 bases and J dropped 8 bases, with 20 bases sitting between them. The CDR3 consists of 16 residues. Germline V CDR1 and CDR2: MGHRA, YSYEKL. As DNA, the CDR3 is TGCGCCAGCAGCCGATTAGCAGGGGCCCCGGGGGAAAAACTGTTTTTT. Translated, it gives CASSRLAGAPGEKLFF.

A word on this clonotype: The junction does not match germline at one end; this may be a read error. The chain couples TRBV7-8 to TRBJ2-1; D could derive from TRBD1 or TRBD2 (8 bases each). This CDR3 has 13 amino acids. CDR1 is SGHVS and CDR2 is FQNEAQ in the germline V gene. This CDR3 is CASTSSGGTGHIF. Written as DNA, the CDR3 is TGTGCCAGCACCTCCTCGGGGGGGACAGGACATATCTTC.

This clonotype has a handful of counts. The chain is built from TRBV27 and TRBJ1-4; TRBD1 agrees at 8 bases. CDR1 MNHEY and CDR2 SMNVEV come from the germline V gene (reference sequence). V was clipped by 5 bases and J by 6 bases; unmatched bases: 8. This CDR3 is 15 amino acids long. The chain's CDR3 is CASSVRDRPDEKLFF. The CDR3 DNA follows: TGTGCCAGCAGTGTCAGGGACAGGCCCGATGAAAAACTGTTTTTT.

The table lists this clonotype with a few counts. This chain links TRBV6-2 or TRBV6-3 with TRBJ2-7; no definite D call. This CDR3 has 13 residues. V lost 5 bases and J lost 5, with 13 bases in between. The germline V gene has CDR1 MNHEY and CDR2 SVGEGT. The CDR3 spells CASSPSAANEQYF. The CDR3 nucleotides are TGTGCCAGCAGTCCCTCCGCGGCCAACGAGCAGTACTTC.

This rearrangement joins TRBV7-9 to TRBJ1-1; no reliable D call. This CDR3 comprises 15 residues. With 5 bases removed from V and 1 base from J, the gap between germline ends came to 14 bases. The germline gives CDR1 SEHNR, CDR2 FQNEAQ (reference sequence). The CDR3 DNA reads TGTGCCAGCAGCCCTCCAAGACGGGAGAACACTGAAGCTTTCTTT. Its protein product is CASSPPRRENTEAFF.

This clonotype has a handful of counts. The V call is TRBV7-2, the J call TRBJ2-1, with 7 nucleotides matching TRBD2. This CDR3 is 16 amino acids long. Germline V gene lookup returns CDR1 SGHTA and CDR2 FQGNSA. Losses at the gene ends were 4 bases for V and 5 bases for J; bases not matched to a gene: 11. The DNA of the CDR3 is TGTGCCAGCAGCTCTTCGGCTAGCGGATATAACAATGAGCAGTTCTTC. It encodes CASSSSASGYNNEQFF. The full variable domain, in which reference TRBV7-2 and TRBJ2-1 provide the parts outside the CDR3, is GAGVSQSPSNKVTEKGKDVELRCDPISGHTALYWYRQSLGQGLEFLIYFQGNSAPDKSGLPSDRFSAERTGGSVSTLTIQRTQQEDSAVYLCASSSSASGYNNEQFFGPGTRLTVL.

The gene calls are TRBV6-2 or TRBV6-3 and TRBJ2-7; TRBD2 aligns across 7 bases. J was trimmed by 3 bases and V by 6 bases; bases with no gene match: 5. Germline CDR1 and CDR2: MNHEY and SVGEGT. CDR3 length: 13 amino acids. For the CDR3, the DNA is TGTGCCAGCAGCCAGGGACTATTCTACGAGCAGTACTTC. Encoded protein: CASSQGLFYEQYF.

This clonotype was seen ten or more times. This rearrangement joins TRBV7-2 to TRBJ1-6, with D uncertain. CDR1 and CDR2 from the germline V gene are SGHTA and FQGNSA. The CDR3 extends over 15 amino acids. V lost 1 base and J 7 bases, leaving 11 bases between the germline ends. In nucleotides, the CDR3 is TGTGCCAGCAGCTTAGGAGTAAATGGCAATTCACCCCTCCACTTT. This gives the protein CASSLGVNGNSPLHF.

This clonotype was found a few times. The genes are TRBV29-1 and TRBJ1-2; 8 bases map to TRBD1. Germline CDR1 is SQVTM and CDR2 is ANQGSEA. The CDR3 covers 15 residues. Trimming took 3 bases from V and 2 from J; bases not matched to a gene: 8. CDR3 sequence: CSVDPKQGVNYGYTF. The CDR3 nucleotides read TGCAGCGTTGACCCTAAACAGGGGGTGAACTATGGCTACACCTTC.

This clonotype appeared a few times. The DNA for the CDR3 is TGCGCCAGCAGCCAAGGACAGGGGTGGACTGAAGCTTTCTTT. This sequence encodes CASSQGQGWTEAFF. The chain uses TRBV4-1 and TRBJ1-1, with TRBD1 matching 8 bases. The CDR3 is made up of 14 amino acids. After removal of 1 base from V and 5 bases from J, the junction contained 3 bases not matched to a gene. CDR1 and CDR2 (germline): MGHRA, YSYEKL.

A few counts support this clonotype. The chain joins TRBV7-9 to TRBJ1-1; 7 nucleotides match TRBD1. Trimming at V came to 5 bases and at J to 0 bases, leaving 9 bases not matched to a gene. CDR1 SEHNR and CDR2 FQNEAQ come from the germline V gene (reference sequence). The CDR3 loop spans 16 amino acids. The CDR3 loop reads CASSTPGQAMNTEAFF. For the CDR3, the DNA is TGTGCCAGCAGCACCCCAGGACAGGCTATGAACACTGAAGCTTTCTTT.

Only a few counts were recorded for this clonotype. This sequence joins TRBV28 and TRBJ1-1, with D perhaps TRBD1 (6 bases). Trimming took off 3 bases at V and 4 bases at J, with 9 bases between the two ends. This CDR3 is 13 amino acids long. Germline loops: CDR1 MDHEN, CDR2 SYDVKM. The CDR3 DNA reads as TGTGCCAGCAGTTTTCGGGACACCACTGAAGCTTTCTTT. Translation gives CASSFRDTTEAFF.

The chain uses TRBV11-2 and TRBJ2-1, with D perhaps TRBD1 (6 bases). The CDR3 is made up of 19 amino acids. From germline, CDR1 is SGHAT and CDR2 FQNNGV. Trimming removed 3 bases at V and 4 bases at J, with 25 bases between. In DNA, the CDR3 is TGTGCCAGCAGCTTCGACCTTATCCTCGGACAGATCCTATACAATGAGCAGTTCTTC. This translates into CASSFDLILGQILYNEQFF.

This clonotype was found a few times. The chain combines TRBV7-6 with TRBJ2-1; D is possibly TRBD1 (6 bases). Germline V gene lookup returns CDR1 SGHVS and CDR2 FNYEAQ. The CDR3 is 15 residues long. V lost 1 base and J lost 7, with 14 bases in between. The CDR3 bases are TGTGCCAGCAGCTTAGAAGGCCCTCAGGGGAATGAGCAGTTCTTC. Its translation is CASSLEGPQGNEQFF.

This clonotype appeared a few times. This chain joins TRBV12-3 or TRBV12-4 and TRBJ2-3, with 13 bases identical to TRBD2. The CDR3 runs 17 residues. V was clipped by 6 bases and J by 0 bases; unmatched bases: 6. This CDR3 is CASRGLAGVSSTDTQYF. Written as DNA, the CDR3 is TGTGCCAGCAGAGGACTAGCGGGGGTCTCTAGCACAGATACGCAGTATTTT.

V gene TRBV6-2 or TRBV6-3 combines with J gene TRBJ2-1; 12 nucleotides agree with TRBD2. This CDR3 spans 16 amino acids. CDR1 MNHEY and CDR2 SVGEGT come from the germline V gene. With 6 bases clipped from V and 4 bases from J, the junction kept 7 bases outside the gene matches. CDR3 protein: CASRTLAGGLYNEQFF. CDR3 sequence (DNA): TGTGCCAGCAGGACACTAGCGGGGGGTTTGTACAATGAGCAGTTCTTC.

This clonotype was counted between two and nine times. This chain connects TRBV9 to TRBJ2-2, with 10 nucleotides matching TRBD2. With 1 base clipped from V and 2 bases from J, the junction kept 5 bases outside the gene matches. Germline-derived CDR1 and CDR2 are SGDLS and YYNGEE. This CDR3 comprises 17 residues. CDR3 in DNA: TGTGCCAGCAGCGTAACACTAGCGGGGCCTAACACCGGGGAGCTGTTTTTT. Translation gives CASSVTLAGPNTGELFF.

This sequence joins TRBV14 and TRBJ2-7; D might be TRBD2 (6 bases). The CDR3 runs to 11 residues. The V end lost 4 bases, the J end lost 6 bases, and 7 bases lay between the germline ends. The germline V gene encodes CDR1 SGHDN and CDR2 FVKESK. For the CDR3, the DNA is TGTGCCAGCAGCCTCGGGAGCGAGCAGTACTTC. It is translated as CASSLGSEQYF.

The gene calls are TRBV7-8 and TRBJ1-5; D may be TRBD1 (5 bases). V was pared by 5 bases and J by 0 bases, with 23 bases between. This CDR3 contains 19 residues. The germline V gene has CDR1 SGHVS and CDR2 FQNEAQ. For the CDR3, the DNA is TGTGCCAGCAGCCCTTCGGGGAACAGGAACCACCATAGCAATCAGCCCCAGCATTTT. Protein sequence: CASSPSGNRNHHSNQPQHF. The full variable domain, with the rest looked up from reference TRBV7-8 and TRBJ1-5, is GAGVSQSPRYKVAKRGQDVALRCDPISGHVSLFWYQQALGQGPEFLTYFQNEAQLDKSGLPSDRFFAERPEGSVSTLKIQRTQQEDSAVYLCASSPSGNRNHHSNQPQHFGDGTRLSIL.

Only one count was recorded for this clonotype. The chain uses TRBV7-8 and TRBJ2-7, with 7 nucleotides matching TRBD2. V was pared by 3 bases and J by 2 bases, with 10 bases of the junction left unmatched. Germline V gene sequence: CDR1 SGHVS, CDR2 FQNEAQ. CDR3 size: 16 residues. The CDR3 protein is CASSFSMAGTTYEQYF. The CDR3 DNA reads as TGTGCCAGCAGCTTCTCAATGGCTGGGACTACCTACGAGCAGTACTTC.

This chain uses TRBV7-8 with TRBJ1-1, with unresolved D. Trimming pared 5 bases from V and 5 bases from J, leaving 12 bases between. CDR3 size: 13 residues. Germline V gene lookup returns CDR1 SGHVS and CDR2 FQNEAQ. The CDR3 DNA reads TGTGCCAGCAGCCAGACGAGGAAGACTGAAGCTTTCTTT. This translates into CASSQTRKTEAFF. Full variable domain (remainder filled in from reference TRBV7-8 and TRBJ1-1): GAGVSQSPRYKVAKRGQDVALRCDPISGHVSLFWYQQALGQGPEFLTYFQNEAQLDKSGLPSDRFFAERPEGSVSTLKIQRTQQEDSAVYLCASSQTRKTEAFFGQGTRLTVV.

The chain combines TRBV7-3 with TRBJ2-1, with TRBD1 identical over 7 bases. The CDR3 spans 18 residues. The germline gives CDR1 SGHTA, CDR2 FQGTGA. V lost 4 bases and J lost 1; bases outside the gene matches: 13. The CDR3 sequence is CASSYSSTGEISYNEQFF. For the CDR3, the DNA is TGTGCCAGCAGCTACAGCTCCACAGGGGAAATTTCCTACAATGAGCAGTTCTTC.

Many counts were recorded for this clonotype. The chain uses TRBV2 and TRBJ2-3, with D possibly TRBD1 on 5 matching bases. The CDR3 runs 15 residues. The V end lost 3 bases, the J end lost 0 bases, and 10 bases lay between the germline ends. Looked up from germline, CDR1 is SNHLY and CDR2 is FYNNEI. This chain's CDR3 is CASSEARVSTDTQYF. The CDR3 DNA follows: TGTGCCAGCAGTGAGGCCAGGGTTAGCACAGATACGCAGTATTTT.

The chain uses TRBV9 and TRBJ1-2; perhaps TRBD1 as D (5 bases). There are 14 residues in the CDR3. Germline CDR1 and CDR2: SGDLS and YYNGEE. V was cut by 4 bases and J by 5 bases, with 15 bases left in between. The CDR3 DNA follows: TGTGCCAGCAGCCCTAGTGGCAGGGTATATGGCTACACCTTC. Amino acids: CASSPSGRVYGYTF.

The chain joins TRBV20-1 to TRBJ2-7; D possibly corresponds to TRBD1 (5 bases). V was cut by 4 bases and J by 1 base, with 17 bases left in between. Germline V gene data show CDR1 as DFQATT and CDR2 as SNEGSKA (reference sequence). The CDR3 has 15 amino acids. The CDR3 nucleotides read TGCAGTGCTATCCCCCCATCGACAGCTTCCTACGAGCAGTACTTC. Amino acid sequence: CSAIPPSTASYEQYF.

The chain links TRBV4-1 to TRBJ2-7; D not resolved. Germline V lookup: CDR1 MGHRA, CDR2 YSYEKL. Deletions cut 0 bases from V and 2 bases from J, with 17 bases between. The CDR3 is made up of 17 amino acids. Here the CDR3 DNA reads TGCGCCAGCAGCCAAGAAAGTGCAGATTTACACCCCTACGAGCAGTACTTC. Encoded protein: CASSQESADLHPYEQYF.

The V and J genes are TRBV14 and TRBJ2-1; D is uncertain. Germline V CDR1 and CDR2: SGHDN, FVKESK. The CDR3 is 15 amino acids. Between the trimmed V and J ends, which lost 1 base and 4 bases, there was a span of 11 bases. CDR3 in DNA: TGTGCCAGCAGCCAAGTATTCTCCGGGTACAATGAGCAGTTCTTC. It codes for CASSQVFSGYNEQFF.

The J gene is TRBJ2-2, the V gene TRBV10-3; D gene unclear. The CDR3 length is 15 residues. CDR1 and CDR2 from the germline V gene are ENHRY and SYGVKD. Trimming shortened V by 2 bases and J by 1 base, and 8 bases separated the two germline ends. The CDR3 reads CAISEPRQNTGELFF. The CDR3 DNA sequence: TGTGCCATCAGTGAGCCTCGACAGAACACCGGGGAGCTGTTTTTT.

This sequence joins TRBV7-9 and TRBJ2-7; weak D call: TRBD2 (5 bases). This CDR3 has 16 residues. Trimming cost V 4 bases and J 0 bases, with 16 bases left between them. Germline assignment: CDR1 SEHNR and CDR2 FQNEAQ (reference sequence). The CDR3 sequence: CASSSLDGKSSYEQYF. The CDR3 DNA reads TGTGCCAGCAGCTCCCTCGACGGGAAGAGCTCCTACGAGCAGTACTTC.